These 21 T cell receptor beta chains came from one sample sequenced in a study of blood T cell repertoires in COVID-19. The protocol was immunoSEQ multiplex PCR, while the TCRdb copy is restricted to in-frame clones and leaves out a portion. This repertoire shows under 150,000 clones, 85% found once; its top ten account for about an eighth. Sequencing input: peripheral blood. These TCRs come from a human donor in a cohort sampled during active COVID-19.

The V and J genes are TRBV4-3 and TRBJ1-2, with 7 positions matching TRBD1. V lost 6 bases and J lost 7; bases outside the gene matches: 14. This CDR3 comprises 15 residues. CDR1 is LGHNA, CDR2 YSLEER, per germline. The CDR3 DNA follows: TGCGCCAGCAGTCCTACTCAGGACAGGACCGTTGGCTACACCTTC. Protein: CASSPTQDRTVGYTF.

The chain couples TRBV3-1 (or the pseudogene TRBV3-2) to TRBJ2-5, with a tentative D call TRBD1 (5 bases). The V end lost 5 bases, the J end lost 9 bases, and 13 bases lay between the germline ends. CDR1 LGHDT and CDR2 YNNKEL come from the germline V gene (reference sequence). The CDR3 is 12 amino acids. The CDR3 nucleotides are TGTGCCAGCAGCGGAAGGGGCCGGGCCCAGTACTTC. Its protein product is CASSGRGRAQYF.

The V gene is TRBV5-6, the J gene TRBJ1-4; maybe TRBD1 (6 bases). Between the trimmed V and J ends, which lost 2 bases and 8 bases, there was a span of 16 bases. This CDR3 is 15 amino acids long. Germline assignment: CDR1 SGHDT and CDR2 YYEEEE. The CDR3 coding sequence is TGTGCCAGCAGCTTTGTTGGGACAAGGTTGGAAAAACTGTTTTTT. Translating it yields CASSFVGTRLEKLFF.

The chain has TRBV5-1 and TRBJ2-5; TRBD2 matches at 7 bases. The V gene end was trimmed by 0 bases and the J gene end by 4 bases; junction bases not matched to a gene: 3. The germline V gene has CDR1 SGHRS and CDR2 YFSETQ. This CDR3 comprises 14 residues. CDR3 coding DNA: TGCGCCAGCAGCTTGGGCAGGGAGGGAGAGACCCAGTACTTC. Translation: CASSLGREGETQYF.

The rearrangement links TRBV18 to TRBJ2-7, with a possible D match to TRBD1 (5 bases). The CDR3 has 14 amino acids. With 3 bases removed from V and 0 bases from J, the gap between germline ends came to 9 bases. Germline CDR1 KGHSH, CDR2 LQKENI. The CDR3 spells CASSPDSSSYEQYF. The CDR3 DNA follows: TGTGCCAGCTCACCCGACAGTTCCTCCTACGAGCAGTACTTC.

This sequence joins TRBV6-5 and TRBJ1-5; a possible D gene is TRBD1 (5 bases). The germline V gene encodes CDR1 MNHEY and CDR2 SVGAGI. The V end lost 5 bases, the J end lost 3 bases, and 11 bases lay between the germline ends. The CDR3 spans 14 residues. CDR3 in amino acids: CASSTRTLNQPQHF. CDR3 bases: TGTGCCAGCAGTACACGGACACTCAATCAGCCCCAGCATTTT.

The V and J genes are TRBV19 and TRBJ1-2; 8 nucleotides agree with TRBD1. With 7 bases clipped from V and 8 bases from J, the junction kept 6 bases outside the gene matches. This CDR3 is 12 amino acids long. Germline V gives CDR1 LNHDA, CDR2 SQIVND (reference sequence). CDR3 bases: TGTGCCAGTATAAGCACAGGGGGAGGCTACACCTTC. This sequence encodes CASISTGGGYTF.

The chain combines TRBV7-8 with TRBJ2-7, with TRBD1 matching over 9 bases. The germline CDR1 and CDR2 sequences are SGHVS and FQNEAQ. This CDR3 comprises 15 residues. V lost 5 bases and J lost 6; bases outside the gene matches: 11. CDR3 region: CASSGVGQGLGEQYF. CDR3 DNA sequence: TGTGCCAGCAGCGGAGTGGGACAGGGCCTCGGCGAGCAGTACTTC.

V is TRBV3-1 (or the pseudogene TRBV3-2) and J is TRBJ2-1, with 10 bases aligning to TRBD2. The CDR3 is 16 residues long. Trimming cost V 2 bases and J 5 bases; bases outside gene matches: 6. Germline CDR1 is LGHDT and CDR2 is YNNKEL (reference sequence). The CDR3 here is CASSQQSGGANNEQFF. The CDR3 DNA reads TGTGCCAGCAGCCAACAGAGCGGGGGGGCAAACAATGAGCAGTTCTTC.

V is TRBV15 and J is TRBJ2-7, with 8 bases matching TRBD1. Germline V lookup: CDR1 LNHNV, CDR2 YYDKDF (reference sequence). The length of the CDR3 is 10 residues. In nucleotides, the CDR3 is TGTGCCACCAGCACTCAGGGGGCGCGAGTC. Translated: CATSTQGARV.

The CDR3 spells CASRRSGGNSYEQYF. CDR3 in DNA: TGTGCCAGCAGAAGGAGCGGGGGGAACTCCTACGAGCAGTACTTC. The V call is TRBV28, the J call TRBJ2-7; 9 bases align to TRBD2. The CDR3 consists of 15 residues. Germline V gives CDR1 MDHEN, CDR2 SYDVKM. J was trimmed by 0 bases and V by 6 bases; bases with no gene match: 6.

There are a few counts of this clone. The rearrangement links TRBV3-1 (or the pseudogene TRBV3-2) to TRBJ1-1; perhaps TRBD1 as D (6 bases). Germline V CDR1 and CDR2: LGHDT, YNNKEL (reference sequence). There are 14 residues in the CDR3. Trimming shortened V by 3 bases and J by 5 bases, and 13 bases separated the two germline ends. The CDR3 DNA is TGTGCCAGCAGCCAGGCCCCCCAGGGGACTGAAGCTTTCTTT. It translates to CASSQAPQGTEAFF.

The chain carries TRBV27 and TRBJ1-2, with 8 bases aligning to TRBD1. CDR1 and CDR2 (germline): MNHEY, SMNVEV (reference sequence). The length of the CDR3 is 15 residues. The ends lost 5 bases at V and 2 bases at J; junction bases unmatched: 7. The CDR3 DNA sequence: TGTGCCAGCAGTCCCGGGACAGGATTAAACTATGGCTACACCTTC. Translating it yields CASSPGTGLNYGYTF.

The V and J genes are TRBV20-1 and TRBJ1-1; D might be TRBD1 (6 bases). The CDR3 spans 16 residues. Per the germline V gene, CDR1 is DFQATT and CDR2 is SNEGSKA (reference sequence). The V gene lost 6 bases and the J gene lost 1 base, with 21 bases spanning the gap. CDR3 bases: TGCAGTGCCAGTACGATTCGAGGGACATCGAACACTGAAGCTTTCTTT. This gives the protein CSASTIRGTSNTEAFF.

V is TRBV6-5 and J is TRBJ1-2; D may be TRBD1 (6 bases). The germline V gene has CDR1 MNHEY and CDR2 SVGAGI. V gave up 7 bases and J gave up 3 bases, with 9 bases separating them. The CDR3 consists of 12 residues. The CDR3 reads CASTHRDYGYTF. CDR3 DNA sequence: TGTGCCAGCACCCACAGGGACTATGGCTACACCTTC.

CDR3 region: CASSYPQGNGYTF. In DNA, the CDR3 is TGTGCCAGCAGTTACCCACAGGGCAACGGCTACACCTTC. The rearrangement joins TRBV6-6 to TRBJ1-2, with D possibly TRBD1 on 6 matching bases. Germline values: CDR1 MNHNY, CDR2 SVGAGI (reference sequence). V was cut by 2 bases and J by 8 bases, with 12 bases left in between. There are 13 residues in the CDR3.

The chain links TRBV3-1 (or the pseudogene TRBV3-2) to TRBJ1-3, with 9 bases matching TRBD1. This CDR3 contains 16 residues. Germline loops: CDR1 LGHDT, CDR2 YNNKEL (reference sequence). After removal of 0 bases from V and 8 bases from J, the junction contained 8 bases not matched to a gene. The CDR3: CASSQERDRVFDTIYF. DNA for the CDR3: TGTGCCAGCAGCCAAGAACGGGACAGGGTTTTCGACACCATATATTTT.

This chain uses TRBV6-5 with TRBJ1-6; tentative D call: TRBD1 (5 bases). This CDR3 is built from 13 residues. CDR1 MNHEY and CDR2 SVGAGI come from the germline V gene. V gave up 6 bases and J gave up 12 bases, with 15 bases separating them. The CDR3 region is CASRKAMGGPLHF. As DNA, the CDR3 is TGTGCCAGCAGGAAGGCCATGGGGGGACCCCTCCACTTT.

This clone has more than one count but fewer than ten. Other DNA sequences from this sample encode an identical CDR3 as well. The V call is TRBV29-1, the J call TRBJ1-2; possible D gene TRBD1, 6 bases. CDR3 length: 15 residues. Germline V lookup: CDR1 SQVTM, CDR2 ANQGSEA. V was cut by 5 bases and J by 8 bases, with 24 bases left in between. This CDR3 is CSVPINGKGVGGYTF. In DNA form, the CDR3 reads TGCAGCGTTCCTATAAACGGTAAGGGGGTTGGGGGCTACACCTTC. Full variable domain (missing parts from reference TRBV29-1 and TRBJ1-2): SAVISQKPSRDICQRGTSLTIQCQVDSQVTMMFWYRQQPGQSLTLIATANQGSEATYESGFVIDKFPISRPNLTFSTLTVSNMSPEDSSIYLCSVPINGKGVGGYTFGSGTRLTVV.

This chain joins TRBV2 and TRBJ2-1, with D possibly TRBD1 on 6 matching bases. CDR1 SNHLY and CDR2 FYNNEI come from the germline V gene. The CDR3 loop spans 13 amino acids. V was trimmed by 6 bases and J by 4 bases, leaving 10 bases between them. CDR3 nucleotides: TGTGCCAGCAGCGAGGGGGTATACAATGAGCAGTTCTTC. This sequence encodes CASSEGVYNEQFF.

The gene calls are TRBV19 and TRBJ2-1, with a possible D match to TRBD2 (5 bases). This CDR3 spans 15 amino acids. The V end was cut by 5 bases, the J end by 9 bases, with 20 bases between. Per the germline V gene, CDR1 is LNHDA and CDR2 is SQIVND (reference sequence). CDR3 protein: CASSVYSDLQPEQFF. In nucleotides, the CDR3 is TGTGCCAGTAGTGTTTATAGCGACCTACAACCTGAGCAGTTCTTC.